This T cell receptor (beta chain) was documented in a study of high-grade serous ovarian cancer treatment subgroups. Study at large: Each sample yielded on average about 7,000 unique TCR beta rearrangements from some 15,000 reads.

Germline V CDR1 and CDR2: KGHSH, LQKENI. V was pared by 2 bases and J by 5 bases, with 17 bases between. CDR3 size: 16 residues. Turning to this clone: Its antigen is not identified.

Whole-study results and caveats: Without spatial data, bulk sequencing limits insight into HGSC tumor diversity. CDR1 and CDR2 were left unanalyzed; analyses focused on CDR3. Same-patient tumor repertoires overlapped at about 0.11 to 0.8; different patients barely overlapped.

Tumor samples were taken before definitive surgery or chemotherapy. The table came from immunoSEQ multiplex PCR; TCRdb's copy has only in-frame clones and leaves some out. The table lists 13,000 or so clones, 88% of them singletons. This clonotype originated in a human donor with high-grade serous ovarian cancer. The rearrangement links TRBV18 to TRBJ2-3, with D possibly called TRBD1 or TRBD2 (5 bases each). The sample taken for sequencing was tumor tissue. The CDR3 here is CASSPLPPGLGDTQYF. In nucleotides, the CDR3 is TGTGCCAGCTCACCATTACCCCCGGGGCTAGGAGATACGCAGTATTTT.